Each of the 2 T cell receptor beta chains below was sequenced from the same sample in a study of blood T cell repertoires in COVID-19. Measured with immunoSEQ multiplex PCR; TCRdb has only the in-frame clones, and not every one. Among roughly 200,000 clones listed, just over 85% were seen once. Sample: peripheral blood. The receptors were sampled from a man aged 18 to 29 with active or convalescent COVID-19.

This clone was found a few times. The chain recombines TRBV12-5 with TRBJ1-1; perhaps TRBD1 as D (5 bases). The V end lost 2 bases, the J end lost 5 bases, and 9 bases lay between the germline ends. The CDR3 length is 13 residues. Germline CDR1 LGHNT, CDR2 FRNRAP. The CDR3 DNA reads TGTGCTAGTGGTTTGCAGGGATTTACTGAAGCTTTCTTT. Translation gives CASGLQGFTEAFF.

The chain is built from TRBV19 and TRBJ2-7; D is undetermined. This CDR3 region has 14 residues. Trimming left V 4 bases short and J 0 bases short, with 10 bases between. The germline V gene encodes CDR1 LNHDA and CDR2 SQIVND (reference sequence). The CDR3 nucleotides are TGTGCCAGTAGTAGAGACTCGAGCTCCTACGAGCAGTACTTC. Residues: CASSRDSSSYEQYF.